Below, 16 T cell receptor beta chains from the same sample are listed, as sequenced in a study of blood T cell repertoires in COVID-19. Method: immunoSEQ multiplex PCR; TCRdb's copy keeps in-frame clones and lacks some. The sample has over 150,000 clones, about 86% seen once. Sequenced material: peripheral blood. Every receptor here comes from a woman aged 70-85 years with COVID-19, enrolled during active disease.

This chain uses TRBV12-5 with TRBJ2-1, with D tentatively TRBD2 (5 bases). Trimming cost V 7 bases and J 2 bases, with 9 bases left between them. CDR1 and CDR2 (germline): LGHNT, FRNRAP. The CDR3 is 13 amino acids. The CDR3 sequence is CASAAGTYNEQFF. The CDR3 DNA reads as TGTGCTAGTGCTGCCGGGACCTACAATGAGCAGTTCTTC.

The J gene is TRBJ2-7, the V gene TRBV15, with TRBD1 matching over 7 bases. This CDR3 has 13 residues. Unmatched junction bases numbered 14, after V lost 9 bases and J lost 9 bases. The V gene's germline CDR1 is LNHNV and CDR2 YYDKDF (reference sequence). CDR3 amino acids: CATASGQELGQYF. Written as DNA, the CDR3 is TGTGCCACAGCGAGTGGACAGGAGCTAGGGCAGTACTTC. The whole variable domain, filled in from reference TRBV15 and TRBJ2-7, reads DAMVIQNPRYQVTQFGKPVTLSCSQTLNHNVMYWYQQKSSQAPKLLFHYYDKDFNNEADTPDNFQSRRPNTSFCFLDIRSPGLGDTAMYLCATASGQELGQYFGPGTRLTVT.

In regard to this clone: Other nucleotide sequences in the sample specify the same CDR3. This rearrangement joins TRBV2 to TRBJ1-5, with D unresolved. CDR3 size: 15 residues. Trimming took 4 bases from V and 0 from J, leaving 10 bases between them. CDR1 and CDR2 (germline): SNHLY, FYNNEI. CDR3 protein: CASSVTGDSNQPQHF. In DNA, the CDR3 is TGTGCCAGCAGTGTGACCGGGGATAGCAATCAGCCCCAGCATTTT.

The gene calls are TRBV11-3 and TRBJ2-2; 7 nucleotides line up with TRBD1. V gave up 5 bases and J gave up 3 bases; unmatched junction bases: 9. The CDR3 spans 16 residues. Germline assignment: CDR1 SGHNT and CDR2 YENEEA. In DNA form, the CDR3 reads TGTGCCAGCAGCCTACGACGAACAGGGGACACCGGGGAGCTGTTTTTT. It encodes CASSLRRTGDTGELFF.

The chain carries TRBV5-6 and TRBJ1-5; the match to TRBD1 covers 7 bases. The CDR3 loop spans 16 amino acids. Germline CDR1 and CDR2: SGHDT and YYEEEE. Losses at the gene ends were 0 bases for V and 0 bases for J; bases not matched to a gene: 3. The CDR3 region has the DNA TGTGCCAGCAGCTTGGACAGGGGAAATAGCAATCAGCCCCAGCATTTT. Its translation: CASSLDRGNSNQPQHF.

The chain is built from TRBV18 and TRBJ1-2; tentative D call: TRBD1 (5 bases). The length of the CDR3 is 16 residues. Germline V CDR1 and CDR2: KGHSH, LQKENI. V was clipped by 2 bases and J by 8 bases, with 21 bases between them. The CDR3 region has the DNA TGTGCCAGCTCACCATGGTTTGCAGGGAAGGTTCAGGGCTACACCTTC. Translated, it gives CASSPWFAGKVQGYTF.

J is TRBJ2-1 and V is TRBV18; 7 bases are a match to TRBD2. Germline trimming cut 8 bases from V and 9 bases from J; bases unmatched to any gene: 19. Germline CDR1 is KGHSH and CDR2 is LQKENI. The CDR3 contains 16 residues. CDR3 sequence: CASAGGKAGATSEQFF. DNA of the CDR3: TGTGCCAGCGCCGGCGGGAAGGCGGGAGCCACCAGTGAGCAGTTCTTC.

This clone was found once. The chain employs TRBV27 and TRBJ1-2, with 7 bases lining up with TRBD1. Germline trimming cut 5 bases from V and 2 bases from J; bases unmatched to any gene: 5. This CDR3 is 14 amino acids long. Germline assignment: CDR1 MNHEY and CDR2 SMNVEV (reference sequence). The CDR3 loop reads CASSLDRRNYGYTF. The CDR3 DNA reads as TGTGCCAGCAGTCTGGACAGGAGAAACTATGGCTACACCTTC.

The chain has TRBV19 and TRBJ1-5; 7 positions match TRBD1. The CDR3 has 16 residues. The germline gives CDR1 LNHDA, CDR2 SQIVND (reference sequence). J was trimmed by 0 bases and V by 5 bases; bases with no gene match: 7. CDR3 protein: CASSPHGTDSNQPQHF. CDR3 nucleotide sequence: TGTGCCAGTAGTCCCCACGGGACAGATAGCAATCAGCCCCAGCATTTT.

The rearrangement joins TRBV18 to TRBJ2-3; 9 bases line up with TRBD2. Trimming at V came to 5 bases and at J to 0 bases, leaving 6 bases not matched to a gene. Germline V gene lookup returns CDR1 KGHSH and CDR2 LQKENI. The CDR3 extends over 16 amino acids. The CDR3 bases are TGTGCCAGCTCAACTTTAGCGGGAGATAGCACAGATACGCAGTATTTT. This encodes CASSTLAGDSTDTQYF.

This rearrangement joins TRBV6-2 or TRBV6-3 to TRBJ1-2; D remains unclear. Trimming pared 0 bases from V and 4 bases from J, leaving 9 bases between. The germline gives CDR1 MNHEY, CDR2 SVGEGT. The CDR3 runs to 14 residues. This CDR3 is CASSYSMGVYGYTF. The CDR3 nucleotides read TGTGCCAGCAGTTACTCGATGGGAGTCTATGGCTACACCTTC.

This clone was seen only a few times. The CDR3 loop is CASSTGRESSEQYF. CDR3 DNA: TGTGCCAGCAGTACCGGCCGGGAGAGTTCCGAGCAGTACTTC. This rearrangement joins TRBV6-5 to TRBJ2-7; weak D call: TRBD2 (6 bases). Germline V gene lookup returns CDR1 MNHEY and CDR2 SVGAGI. The CDR3 has 14 amino acids. Trimming took off 5 bases at V and 6 bases at J, with 17 bases between the two ends.

The chain carries TRBV28 and TRBJ1-1, with D possibly matching TRBD1 (6 bases). CDR3 length: 14 residues. V lost 9 bases and J lost 1, with 15 bases in between. Germline V gives CDR1 MDHEN, CDR2 SYDVKM. The CDR3, as DNA: TGTGCCAGTCGAAACCGGACAGCGAACACTGAAGCTTTCTTT. Amino acid sequence: CASRNRTANTEAFF. The variable domain in full, completed from reference TRBV28 and TRBJ1-1, reads DVKVTQSSRYLVKRTGEKVFLECVQDMDHENMFWYRQDPGLGLRLIYFSYDVKMKEKGDIPEGYSVSREKKERFSLILESASTNQTSMYLCASRNRTANTEAFFGQGTRLTVV.

The V call is TRBV6-5, the J call TRBJ1-2, with D unresolved. V was cut by 4 bases and J by 4 bases, with 10 bases left in between. Germline V gene data show CDR1 as MNHEY and CDR2 as SVGAGI. The CDR3 length is 13 residues. CDR3 amino acids: CASSSSQAYGYTF. As DNA, the CDR3 is TGTGCCAGCAGTTCCAGTCAGGCCTATGGCTACACCTTC.

The CDR3 protein is CASRDPGGEKLFF. The CDR3 region has the DNA TGTGCCAGCAGGGACCCCGGGGGTGAAAAACTGTTTTTT. V usage is TRBV28 and J usage is TRBJ1-4, with D maybe TRBD1 (5 bases). Germline lookup yields CDR1 MDHEN and CDR2 SYDVKM. Deletions cut 6 bases from V and 7 bases from J, with 12 bases between. The CDR3 covers 13 residues.

The CDR3 nucleotides are TGTGCCAGCAGTACACTACTCGGGAGTGAGCAGTACTTC. As protein: CASSTLLGSEQYF. The chain is built from TRBV25-1 and TRBJ2-7, with D perhaps matching TRBD2 (6 bases). This CDR3 has 13 residues. Germline CDR1 reads MGHDK; CDR2 reads SYGVNS. Trimming took off 5 bases at V and 7 bases at J, with 15 bases between the two ends.